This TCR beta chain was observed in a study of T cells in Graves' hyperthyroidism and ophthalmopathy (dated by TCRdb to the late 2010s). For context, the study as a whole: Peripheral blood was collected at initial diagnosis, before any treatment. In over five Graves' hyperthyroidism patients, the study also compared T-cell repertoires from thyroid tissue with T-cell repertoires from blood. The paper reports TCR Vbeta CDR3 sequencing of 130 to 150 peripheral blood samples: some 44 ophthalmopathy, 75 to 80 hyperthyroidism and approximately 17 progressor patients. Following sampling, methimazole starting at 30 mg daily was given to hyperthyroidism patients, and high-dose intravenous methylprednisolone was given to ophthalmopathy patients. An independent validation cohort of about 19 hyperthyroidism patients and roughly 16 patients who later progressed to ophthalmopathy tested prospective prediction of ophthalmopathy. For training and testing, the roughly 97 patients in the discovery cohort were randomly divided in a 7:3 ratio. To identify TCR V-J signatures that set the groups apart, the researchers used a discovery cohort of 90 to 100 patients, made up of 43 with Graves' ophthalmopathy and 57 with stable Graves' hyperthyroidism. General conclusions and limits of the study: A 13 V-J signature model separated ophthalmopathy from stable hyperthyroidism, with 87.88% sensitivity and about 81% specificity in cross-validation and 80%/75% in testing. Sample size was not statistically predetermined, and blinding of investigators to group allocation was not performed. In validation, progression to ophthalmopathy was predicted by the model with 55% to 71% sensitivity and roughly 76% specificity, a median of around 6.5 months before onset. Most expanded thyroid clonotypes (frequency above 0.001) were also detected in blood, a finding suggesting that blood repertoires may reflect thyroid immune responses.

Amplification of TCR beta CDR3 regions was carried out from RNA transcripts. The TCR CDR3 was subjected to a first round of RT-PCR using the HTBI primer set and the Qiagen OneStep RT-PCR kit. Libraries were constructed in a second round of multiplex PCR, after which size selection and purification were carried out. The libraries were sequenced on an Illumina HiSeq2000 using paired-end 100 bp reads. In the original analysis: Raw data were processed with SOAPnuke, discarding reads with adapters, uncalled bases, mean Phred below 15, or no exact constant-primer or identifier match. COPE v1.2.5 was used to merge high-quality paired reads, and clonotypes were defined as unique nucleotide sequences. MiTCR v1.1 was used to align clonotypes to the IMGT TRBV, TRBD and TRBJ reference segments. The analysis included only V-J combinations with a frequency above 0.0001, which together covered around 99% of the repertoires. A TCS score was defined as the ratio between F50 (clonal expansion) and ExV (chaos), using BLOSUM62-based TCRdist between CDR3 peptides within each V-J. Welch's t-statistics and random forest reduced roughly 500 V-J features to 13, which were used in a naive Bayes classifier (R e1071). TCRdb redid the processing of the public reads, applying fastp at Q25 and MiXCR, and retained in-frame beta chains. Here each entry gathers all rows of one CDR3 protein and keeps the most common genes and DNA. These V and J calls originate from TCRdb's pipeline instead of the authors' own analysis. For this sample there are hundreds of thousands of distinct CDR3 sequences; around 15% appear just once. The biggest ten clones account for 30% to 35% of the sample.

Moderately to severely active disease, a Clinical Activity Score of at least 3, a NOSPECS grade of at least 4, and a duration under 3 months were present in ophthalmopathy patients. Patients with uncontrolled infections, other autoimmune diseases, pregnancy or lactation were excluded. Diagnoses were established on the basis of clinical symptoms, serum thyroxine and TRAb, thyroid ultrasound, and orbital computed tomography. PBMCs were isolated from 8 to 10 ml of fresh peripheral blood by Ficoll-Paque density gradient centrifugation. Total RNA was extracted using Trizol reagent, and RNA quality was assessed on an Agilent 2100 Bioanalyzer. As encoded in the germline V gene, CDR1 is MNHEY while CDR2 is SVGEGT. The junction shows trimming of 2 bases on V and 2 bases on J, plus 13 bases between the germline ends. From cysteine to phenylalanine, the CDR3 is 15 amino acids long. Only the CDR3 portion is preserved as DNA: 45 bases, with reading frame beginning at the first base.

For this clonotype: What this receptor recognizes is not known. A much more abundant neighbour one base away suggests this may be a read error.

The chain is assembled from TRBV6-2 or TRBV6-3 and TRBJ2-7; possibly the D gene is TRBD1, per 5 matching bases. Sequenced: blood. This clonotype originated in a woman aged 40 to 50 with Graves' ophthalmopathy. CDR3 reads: CASSYGRVRAYEQYF. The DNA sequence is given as TGTGCCAGCAGTTACGGACGGGTCAGGGCCTACGAGCAGTACTTC.